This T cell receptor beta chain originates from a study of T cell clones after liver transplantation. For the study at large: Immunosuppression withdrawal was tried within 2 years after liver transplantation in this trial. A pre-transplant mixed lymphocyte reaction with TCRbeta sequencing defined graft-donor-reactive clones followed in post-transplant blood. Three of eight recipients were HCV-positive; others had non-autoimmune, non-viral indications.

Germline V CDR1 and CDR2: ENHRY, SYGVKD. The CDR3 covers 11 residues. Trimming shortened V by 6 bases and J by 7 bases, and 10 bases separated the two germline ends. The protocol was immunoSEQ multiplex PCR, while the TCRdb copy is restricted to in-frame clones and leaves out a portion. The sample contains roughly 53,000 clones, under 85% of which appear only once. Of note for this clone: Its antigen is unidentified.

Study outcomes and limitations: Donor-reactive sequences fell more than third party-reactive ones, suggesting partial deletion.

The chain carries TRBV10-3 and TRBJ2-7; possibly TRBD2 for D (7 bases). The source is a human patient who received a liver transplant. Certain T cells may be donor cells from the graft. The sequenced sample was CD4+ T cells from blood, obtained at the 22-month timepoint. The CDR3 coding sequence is TGTGCCATCAGCGGGGGGCGGGAGCAGTACTTC. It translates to CAISGGREQYF.